The 10 T cell receptor beta chains given below trace back to one sample, sequenced in a study of blood T cell repertoires in COVID-19. Clones were read by immunoSEQ multiplex PCR, and TCRdb kept only the in-frame ones, dropping some. The sample records about 200,000 clones, around 83% being singletons. Sample: peripheral blood. Receptors were obtained from a human donor in a cohort sampled during active COVID-19.

This clone was seen more than once but under ten times. The chain employs TRBV28 and TRBJ2-7; 7 nucleotides line up with TRBD2. V was pared by 5 bases and J by 3 bases, with 7 bases of the junction left unmatched. Germline V lookup: CDR1 MDHEN, CDR2 SYDVKM. There are 14 residues in the CDR3. CDR3 amino acids: CASSLVTSFYEQYF. In DNA, the CDR3 is TGTGCCAGCAGTCTCGTGACTAGCTTCTACGAGCAGTACTTC.

CDR3 nucleotides: TGTGCCAGCAGCCCCGACAGGTTGACCTACAATGAGCAGTTCTTC. Protein product: CASSPDRLTYNEQFF. This rearrangement joins TRBV28 to TRBJ2-1, with D perhaps TRBD1 (6 bases). V was clipped by 6 bases and J by 2 bases, with 14 bases between them. This CDR3 region has 15 residues. Germline lookup yields CDR1 MDHEN and CDR2 SYDVKM.

This sequence joins TRBV27 and TRBJ2-3; TRBD2 agrees at 13 bases. This CDR3 region has 18 residues. Per the germline V gene, CDR1 is MNHEY and CDR2 is SMNVEV (reference sequence). V trimming: 5 bases; J trimming: 3 bases; junction bases outside the gene matches: 11. The CDR3 DNA is TGTGCCAGCAGTAGGGGGACTAGCGGGATCCCTGGGACAGATACGCAGTATTTT. Its translation is CASSRGTSGIPGTDTQYF.

The rearrangement links TRBV27 to TRBJ2-3, with D perhaps TRBD2 (6 bases). Germline CDR1 MNHEY, CDR2 SMNVEV (reference sequence). V was pared by 6 bases and J by 0 bases, with 19 bases between. The CDR3 totals 17 residues. The CDR3 bases are TGTGCCAGCAGCTACCTCGGGAGACACGGGAGCACAGATACGCAGTATTTT. This translates into CASSYLGRHGSTDTQYF.

This rearrangement joins TRBV6-5 to TRBJ1-1; 8 nucleotides match TRBD1. CDR1 is MNHEY, CDR2 SVGAGI, per germline. Germline trimming cut 5 bases from V and 1 base from J; bases unmatched to any gene: 3. CDR3 size: 14 residues. CDR3 DNA sequence: TGTGCCAGCAGTCCAGACAGGGGGAACACTGAAGCTTTCTTT. It translates to CASSPDRGNTEAFF.

The rearrangement uses TRBV24-1 and TRBJ1-5; D unclear. Germline V lookup: CDR1 KGHDR, CDR2 SFDVKD. This CDR3 has 15 residues. Trimming stripped 4 bases from V and 7 bases from J, with 16 bases between. The CDR3 DNA sequence: TGTGCCACCAGTGACCGGCGGGAGGTAGGGCAGCCCCAGCATTTT. This translates into CATSDRREVGQPQHF.

This chain joins TRBV4-2 and TRBJ2-1; 11 bases match TRBD2. The CDR3 is 19 residues long. With 5 bases clipped from V and 0 bases from J, the junction kept 12 bases outside the gene matches. The germline CDR1 and CDR2 sequences are LGHNA and YNFKEQ. For the CDR3, the DNA is TGTGCCAGCAGCTCTCGACTAGCGGGGTCCCTAAGCTCCTACAATGAGCAGTTCTTC. Its translation is CASSSRLAGSLSSYNEQFF.

The chain joins TRBV6-5 to TRBJ1-5; possible D gene TRBD1, 6 bases. Germline V lookup: CDR1 MNHEY, CDR2 SVGAGI. V lost 6 bases to trimming and J lost 0 bases, with 12 bases between them. The length of the CDR3 is 15 residues. CDR3 in amino acids: CASRDGGASNQPQHF. CDR3 in DNA: TGTGCCAGCAGGGACGGGGGGGCTAGCAATCAGCCCCAGCATTTT.

This clone was seen repeatedly, ten times or more. The chain couples TRBV2 to TRBJ2-7; the D gene is possibly TRBD1 (5 bases). The CDR3 sequence is 14 residues long. V was trimmed by 3 bases and J by 2 bases, leaving 11 bases between them. CDR1 and CDR2 from the germline V gene are SNHLY and FYNNEI. CDR3 amino acids: CASSDRRVTYEQYF. The CDR3 DNA follows: TGTGCCAGCAGTGATCGCAGGGTGACCTACGAGCAGTACTTC.

The chain links TRBV19 to TRBJ2-5; D not resolved. The CDR3 runs to 14 residues. Trimming shortened V by 3 bases and J by 2 bases, and 10 bases separated the two germline ends. From germline, CDR1 is LNHDA and CDR2 SQIVND (reference sequence). CDR3 amino acids: CASSISIAQETQYF. The CDR3 bases are TGTGCCAGTAGTATTTCGATAGCTCAAGAGACCCAGTACTTC.